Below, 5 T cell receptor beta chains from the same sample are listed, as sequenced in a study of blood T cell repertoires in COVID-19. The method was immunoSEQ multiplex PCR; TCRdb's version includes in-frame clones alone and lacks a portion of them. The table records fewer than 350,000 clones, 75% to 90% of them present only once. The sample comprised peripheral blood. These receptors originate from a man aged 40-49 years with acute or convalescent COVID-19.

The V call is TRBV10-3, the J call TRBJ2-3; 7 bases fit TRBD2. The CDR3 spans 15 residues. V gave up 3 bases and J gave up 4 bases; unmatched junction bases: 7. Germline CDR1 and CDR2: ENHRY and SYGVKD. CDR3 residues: CAISDGGTSPDTQYF. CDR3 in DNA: TGTGCCATCAGTGACGGGGGGACGTCACCAGATACGCAGTATTTT.

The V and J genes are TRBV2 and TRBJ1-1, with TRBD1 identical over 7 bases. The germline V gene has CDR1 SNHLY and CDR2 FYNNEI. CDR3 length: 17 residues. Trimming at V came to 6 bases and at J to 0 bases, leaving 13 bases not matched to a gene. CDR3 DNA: TGTGCCAGCAGCCCCCCAGGGGGGTTCCTTATGAACACTGAAGCTTTCTTT. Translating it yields CASSPPGGFLMNTEAFF.

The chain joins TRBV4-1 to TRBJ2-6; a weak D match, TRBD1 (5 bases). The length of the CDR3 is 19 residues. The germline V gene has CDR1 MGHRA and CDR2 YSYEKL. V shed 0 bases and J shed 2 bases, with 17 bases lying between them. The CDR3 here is CASSQDIQGALPGANVLTF. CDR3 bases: TGCGCCAGCAGCCAAGATATTCAGGGCGCTCTACCTGGGGCCAACGTCCTGACTTTC.

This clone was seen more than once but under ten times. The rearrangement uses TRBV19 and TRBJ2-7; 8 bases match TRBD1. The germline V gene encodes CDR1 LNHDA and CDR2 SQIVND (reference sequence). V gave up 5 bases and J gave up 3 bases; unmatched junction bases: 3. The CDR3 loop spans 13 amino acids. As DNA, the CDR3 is TGTGCCAGTAGTCCCGGGACAGGCTACGAGCAGTACTTC. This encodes CASSPGTGYEQYF.

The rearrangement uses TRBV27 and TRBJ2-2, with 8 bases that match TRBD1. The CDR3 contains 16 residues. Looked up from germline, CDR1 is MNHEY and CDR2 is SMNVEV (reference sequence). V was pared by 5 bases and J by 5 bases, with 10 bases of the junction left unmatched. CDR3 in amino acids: CASSPQDRVLTGELFF. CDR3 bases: TGTGCCAGCAGTCCTCAGGACAGGGTTTTAACCGGGGAGCTGTTTTTT.